The next 18 T cell receptor beta chains were all read from a single sample in a study of blood T cell repertoires in COVID-19. Sequencing was performed with immunoSEQ multiplex PCR; in TCRdb, only in-frame clones are kept and a portion is missing. The table records some 70,000 clones, 85% to 90% of them present only once. Material for sequencing was peripheral blood. These receptor sequences come from a man in his fifties or sixties with active COVID-19.

This chain joins TRBV4-1 and TRBJ2-7; 7 nucleotides align to TRBD1. The CDR3 sequence is 15 residues long. The junction had 6 bases not matched to a gene; V was cut back by 2 bases and J by 2 bases. CDR1 MGHRA and CDR2 YSYEKL come from the germline V gene. Here the CDR3 DNA reads TGCGCCAGCAGCCAACCGGGACAGACCACCTACGAGCAGTACTTC. Translated, it gives CASSQPGQTTYEQYF.

The chain links TRBV15 to TRBJ2-5; D is possibly TRBD2 (7 bases). V was shortened by 3 bases and J by 3 bases, with 23 bases between the two germline ends. This CDR3 is 18 amino acids long. CDR1 LNHNV and CDR2 YYDKDF come from the germline V gene (reference sequence). The CDR3: CATSRPPGGGRDKETQYF. The DNA of the CDR3 is TGTGCCACCAGCAGGCCGCCGGGCGGGGGCCGTGATAAAGAGACCCAGTACTTC.

J is TRBJ2-2 and V is TRBV6-2 or TRBV6-3; maybe TRBD2 (5 bases). The V gene's germline CDR1 is MNHEY and CDR2 SVGEGT. Trimming cost V 0 bases and J 1 base, with 12 bases left between them. CDR3 size: 17 residues. CDR3: CASSYSRTGRNTGELFF. The CDR3 DNA follows: TGTGCCAGCAGTTACTCCAGGACGGGAAGGAACACCGGGGAGCTGTTTTTT.

The chain uses TRBV24-1 and TRBJ1-5; TRBD1 matches 10 bases. Per the germline V gene, CDR1 is KGHDR and CDR2 is SFDVKD. J gave up 6 bases and V 9 bases, and 10 bases lay outside the gene matches. The CDR3 sequence is 15 residues long. This chain's CDR3 is CATQPRTGGIQPQHF. In DNA form, the CDR3 reads TGTGCCACCCAACCCCGGACAGGGGGGATTCAGCCCCAGCATTTT.

The chain recombines TRBV3-1 (or the pseudogene TRBV3-2) with TRBJ2-1, with D hard to call. The CDR3 spans 12 residues. Trimming took 4 bases from V and 9 from J, leaving 10 bases between them. The germline gives CDR1 LGHDT, CDR2 YNNKEL (reference sequence). Here the CDR3 DNA reads TGTGCCAGCAGCCGCACTTCGGGTGAGCAGTTCTTC. Translated, it gives CASSRTSGEQFF.

This chain links TRBV10-3 with TRBJ2-3; TRBD1 agrees at 11 bases. J gave up 8 bases and V 8 bases, and 6 bases lay outside the gene matches. The CDR3 length is 13 residues. Germline V gene data show CDR1 as ENHRY and CDR2 as SYGVKD. The CDR3 bases are TGTGCCATCTCAGGACAGGGGGCTGGTACGCAGTATTTT. This encodes CAISGQGAGTQYF.

This clone has just a few counts. The chain uses TRBV6-2 or TRBV6-3 and TRBJ2-4; TRBD1 matches at 8 bases. Trimming cost V 5 bases and J 6 bases; bases outside gene matches: 9. The CDR3 runs to 15 residues. Per the germline V gene, CDR1 is MNHEY and CDR2 is SVGEGT. In DNA, the CDR3 is TGTGCCAGCAGTACACAACAGGGGGACCTAAACATTCAGTACTTC. Its translation is CASSTQQGDLNIQYF.

The rearrangement uses TRBV5-5 and TRBJ1-2; D gene ambiguous. Germline CDR1 SGHKS, CDR2 YYEKEE (reference sequence). The CDR3 covers 14 residues. Deletions cut 4 bases from V and 0 bases from J, with 10 bases between. Written as DNA, the CDR3 is TGTGCCAGCAGCCAATGGCGGACTAACTATGGCTACACCTTC. It codes for CASSQWRTNYGYTF.

The CDR3 bases are TGCGCCAGCAGCCAAGAAGCGGGAACAGGGGGCGATGAGAGAATGAGAGGGGTGTTTTTT. Protein sequence: CASSQEAGTGGDERMRGVFF. The chain carries TRBV4-1 and TRBJ1-4; 9 positions agree with TRBD1. This CDR3 is built from 20 residues. J gave up 15 bases and V 0 bases, and 26 bases lay outside the gene matches. From germline, CDR1 is MGHRA and CDR2 YSYEKL.

This sequence joins TRBV18 and TRBJ2-1, with 8 bases lining up with TRBD2. CDR1 and CDR2 (germline): KGHSH, LQKENI. Unmatched junction bases numbered 12, after V lost 6 bases and J lost 5 bases. The CDR3 extends over 16 amino acids. CDR3 in DNA: TGTGCCAGCTCGCACGACACAGCGGGGGCCAACAATGAGCAGTTCTTC. Its protein product is CASSHDTAGANNEQFF.

The chain combines TRBV2 with TRBJ2-7; D unresolved. Germline assignment: CDR1 SNHLY and CDR2 FYNNEI. The CDR3 is 12 residues long. With 6 bases removed from V and 4 bases from J, the gap between germline ends came to 10 bases. CDR3 coding DNA: TGTGCCAGCAGAGTTAACAGTTACGAGCAGTACTTC. This sequence encodes CASRVNSYEQYF.

This clone has more than one count but fewer than ten. The chain joins TRBV25-1 to TRBJ1-2; a weak D match, TRBD1 (5 bases). This CDR3 region has 13 residues. CDR1 is MGHDK, CDR2 SYGVNS, per germline. V was trimmed by 5 bases and J by 4 bases, leaving 11 bases between them. CDR3 bases: TGTGCCAGCAGTAAGACGGGGGTCTATGGCTACACCTTC. This encodes CASSKTGVYGYTF.

V and J are TRBV10-3 and TRBJ2-2, with 8 bases aligning to TRBD1. This CDR3 has 15 amino acids. V shed 6 bases, J shed 1 base, and the junction held 4 bases outside the gene matches. The germline CDR1 and CDR2 sequences are ENHRY and SYGVKD. The chain's CDR3 is CAIRKDRENTGELFF. The DNA for the CDR3 is TGTGCCATCAGAAAGGACAGGGAGAACACCGGGGAGCTGTTTTTT.

The rearrangement uses TRBV6-5 and TRBJ2-1; 8 bases line up with TRBD2. The trim removed 2 bases at V and 2 bases at J, leaving 5 bases unmatched. The CDR3 is made up of 16 amino acids. The germline V gene encodes CDR1 MNHEY and CDR2 SVGAGI. The CDR3 nucleotides read TGTGCCAGCAGTTACGGGGGCGGGAGGACCTACAATGAGCAGTTCTTC. Protein sequence: CASSYGGGRTYNEQFF.

This rearrangement joins TRBV12-3 or TRBV12-4 to TRBJ2-1; 11 bases map to TRBD2. The CDR3 runs to 13 residues. Germline trimming cut 6 bases from V and 15 bases from J; bases unmatched to any gene: 10. CDR3 residues: CASSLLTSGSWFF. The DNA for the CDR3 is TGTGCCAGCAGCCTCCTCACTAGCGGGAGTTGGTTCTTC.

The chain combines TRBV7-2 with TRBJ2-5, with D tentatively TRBD1 (6 bases). V was pared by 5 bases and J by 5 bases, with 9 bases between. This CDR3 has 12 amino acids. Germline CDR1 reads SGHTA; CDR2 reads FQGNSA. This CDR3 is CASSRQGETQYF. The CDR3, as DNA: TGTGCCAGCAGCCGCCAGGGGGAGACCCAGTACTTC.

The V call is TRBV12-3 or TRBV12-4, the J call TRBJ2-1, with unresolved D. V dropped 8 bases and J dropped 4 bases, with 9 bases sitting between them. The CDR3 is made up of 12 amino acids. CDR3 nucleotides: TGTGCCAGCCTTAACTTTTACAATGAGCAGTTCTTC. Protein sequence: CASLNFYNEQFF.

This clone is a singleton in its sample. The genes are TRBV7-2 and TRBJ2-7; 7 bases line up with TRBD2. The CDR3 sequence is 14 residues long. With 1 base clipped from V and 6 bases from J, the junction kept 6 bases outside the gene matches. The germline CDR1 and CDR2 sequences are SGHTA and FQGNSA. CDR3 DNA: TGTGCCAGCAGCTTAGGACTAGCAGGAGGCGAGCAGTACGTC. As protein: CASSLGLAGGEQYV.